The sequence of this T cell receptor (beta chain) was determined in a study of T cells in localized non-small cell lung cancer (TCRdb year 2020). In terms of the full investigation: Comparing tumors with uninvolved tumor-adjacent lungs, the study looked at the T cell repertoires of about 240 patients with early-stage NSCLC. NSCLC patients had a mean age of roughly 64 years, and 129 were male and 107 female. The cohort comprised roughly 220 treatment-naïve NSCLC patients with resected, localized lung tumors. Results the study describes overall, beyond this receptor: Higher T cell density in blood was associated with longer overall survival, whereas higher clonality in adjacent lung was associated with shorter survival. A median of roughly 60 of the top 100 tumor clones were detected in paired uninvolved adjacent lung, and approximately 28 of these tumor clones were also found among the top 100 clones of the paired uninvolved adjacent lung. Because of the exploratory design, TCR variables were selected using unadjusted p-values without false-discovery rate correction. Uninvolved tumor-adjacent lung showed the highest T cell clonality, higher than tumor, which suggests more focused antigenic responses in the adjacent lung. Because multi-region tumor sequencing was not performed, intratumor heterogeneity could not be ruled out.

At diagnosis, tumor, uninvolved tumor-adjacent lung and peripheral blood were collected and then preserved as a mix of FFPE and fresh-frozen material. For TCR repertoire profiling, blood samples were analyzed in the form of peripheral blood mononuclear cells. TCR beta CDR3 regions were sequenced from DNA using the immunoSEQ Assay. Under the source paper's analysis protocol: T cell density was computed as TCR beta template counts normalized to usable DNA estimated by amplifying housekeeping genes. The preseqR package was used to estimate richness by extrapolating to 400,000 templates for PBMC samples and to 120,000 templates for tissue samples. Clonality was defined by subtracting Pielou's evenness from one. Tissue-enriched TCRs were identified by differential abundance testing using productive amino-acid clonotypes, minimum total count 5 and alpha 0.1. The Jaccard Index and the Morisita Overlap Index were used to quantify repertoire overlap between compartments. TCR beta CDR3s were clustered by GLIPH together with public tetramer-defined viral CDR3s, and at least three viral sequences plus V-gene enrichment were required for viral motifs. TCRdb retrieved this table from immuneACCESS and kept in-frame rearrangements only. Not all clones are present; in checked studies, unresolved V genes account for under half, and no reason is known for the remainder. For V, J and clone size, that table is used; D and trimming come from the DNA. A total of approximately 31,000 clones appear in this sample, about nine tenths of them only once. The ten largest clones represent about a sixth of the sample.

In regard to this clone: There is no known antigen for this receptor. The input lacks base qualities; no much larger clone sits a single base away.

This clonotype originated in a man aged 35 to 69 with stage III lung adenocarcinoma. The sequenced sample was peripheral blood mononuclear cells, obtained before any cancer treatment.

The CDR3 protein: CASSFKSGDEQFF. Read as DNA, the sequence is TGTGCCAGCAGTTTCAAGAGCGGGGATGAGCAGTTCTTC. Rearrangement joined TRBV27 to TRBJ2-1; a stretch of 7 junction bases matches TRBD2. V is cut back by 3 bases and J by 8 bases, with 4 bases in the junction unmatched. CDR1 and CDR2 (MNHEY, SMNVEV) derive from the germline V gene (reference sequence). Reading from cysteine to phenylalanine, the CDR3 counts 13 amino acids. The only DNA kept is the CDR3, 39 bases in frame from the first base.